This TCR beta chain was sequenced during a study of blood T cell repertoires in COVID-19. Germline-derived CDR1 and CDR2 are SNHLY and FYNNEI. The CDR3 is 12 residues long. V was clipped by 3 bases and J by 7 bases, with 7 bases between them. Only in-frame clones appear in the TCRdb table, and some are missing; sequencing was by immunoSEQ multiplex PCR. Of around 230,000 clones listed, approximately 86% were seen once; the top ten hold approximately 3.5%. This sequence was found in a woman aged 40 to 50 with acute COVID-19. The specimen sequenced was PBMCs or T cells enriched from blood (not recorded which). The chain combines TRBV2 with TRBJ2-1; no firm D call. CDR3 DNA sequence: TGTGCCAGCAGTGATTCCCTAAATGAGCAGTTCTTC. This encodes CASSDSLNEQFF.